A selection of T cell receptor beta chains follows, all from one sample in a study of cytomegalovirus exposure and HLA in healthy donors. The assay was immunoSEQ multiplex PCR, and TCRdb's table has in-frame clones only and misses some. Of some 120,000 clones in the sample, around 72% were seen once. Sequenced: PBMCs. These receptors were obtained from a man between 25 and 39 years old in good health and CMV-seronegative. The CDR3 runs from the conserved cysteine through the conserved F or W. The D gene is left open where the match is weak. Not every row has a clone size; where given, it reads once, few, many or a size class.

j_call: TRBJ2-2
v_call: TRBV6-5
clone_size: .
d_call: .
cdr3_aa: CASSPTPSSTGELFF
cdr3_nt: TGTGCCAGCAGCCCCACCCCTAGTAGCACCGGGGAGCTGTTTTTT

j_call: TRBJ2-5
v_call: TRBV5-1
clone_size: .
d_call: TRBD1
cdr3_aa: CASSFSPGGGETQYF
cdr3_nt: TGCGCCAGCAGCTTCTCACCAGGGGGCGGAGAGACCCAGTACTTC

j_call: TRBJ1-2
v_call: TRBV2
clone_size: once
d_call: .
cdr3_aa: CASSESTWTLGYGYTF
cdr3_nt: TGTGCCAGCAGTGAGTCCACGTGGACACTTGGCTATGGCTACACCTTC

j_call: TRBJ1-2
v_call: TRBV6-1
clone_size: .
d_call: .
cdr3_aa: CASSDLAGTSYGYTF
cdr3_nt: TGTGCCAGCAGTGACTTGGCGGGGACCTCCTATGGCTACACCTTC

j_call: TRBJ2-5
v_call: TRBV11-3
clone_size: .
d_call: TRBD1
cdr3_aa: CASSPGTGGFLETQYF
cdr3_nt: TGTGCCAGCAGCCCCGGGACAGGGGGCTTTCTGGAGACCCAGTACTTC

j_call: TRBJ2-2
v_call: TRBV6-5
clone_size: once
d_call: .
cdr3_aa: CASPIQGFTGELFF
cdr3_nt: TGTGCCAGCCCTATCCAGGGATTCACCGGGGAGCTGTTTTTT

j_call: TRBJ1-2
v_call: TRBV6-1
clone_size: .
d_call: .
cdr3_aa: CASSRDRWNGYTF
cdr3_nt: TGTGCCAGCAGCCGTGACAGGTGGAATGGCTACACCTTC

j_call: TRBJ2-7
v_call: TRBV4-2
clone_size: .
d_call: TRBD2
cdr3_aa: CASSHLLAGDPYEQYF
cdr3_nt: TGTGCCAGCAGCCATCTTCTAGCGGGGGACCCCTACGAGCAGTACTTC

j_call: TRBJ2-7
v_call: TRBV6-5
clone_size: .
d_call: .
cdr3_aa: CASSPARAYEQYF
cdr3_nt: TGTGCCAGCAGTCCGGCCAGGGCCTACGAGCAGTACTTC

j_call: TRBJ1-3
v_call: TRBV5-1
clone_size: .
d_call: .
cdr3_aa: CASSLDDRRSGNTIYF
cdr3_nt: TGCGCCAGCAGCTTGGATGACAGGCGCTCTGGAAACACCATATATTTT

j_call: TRBJ2-1
v_call: TRBV6-5
clone_size: .
d_call: .
cdr3_aa: CAAGRGVDEQFF
cdr3_nt: TGTGCCGCGGGCAGGGGAGTTGATGAGCAGTTCTTC